These T cell receptor beta chains were read from a single sample in a study of blood T cells in healthy people across ages. TCRdb re-derived calls from the 5' RACE reads in MiXCR, one entry per CDR3 protein. The sample includes hundreds of thousands of distinct CDR3 sequences, more than 40% of them seen just once. Material for sequencing was blood. The receptors stem from a man aged 55 to 70 in good health. The CDR3 runs from the conserved cysteine through the conserved F or W. Fields, in order: D gene, J gene, V gene, clone size, CDR3 DNA, CDR3 protein. D genes are given only for firm matches. Not all rows give a size; the values are once, few, many and, for expanded clones, a class.

- TRBJ2-5 TRBV6-5 - TGTGCCAGCAGTTACGTTCGGGGCGCGGAGACCCAGTACTTC CASSYVRGAETQYF
- TRBJ1-2 TRBV5-1 few TGCGCCAGCAGCTTGGTTCCAGGCTCGGAGGGCTACACCTTC CASSLVPGSEGYTF
- TRBJ2-3 TRBV5-1 once TGCGCCAGCAGCTTGGAAGATCCAGCAGATACGCAGTATTTT CASSLEDPADTQYF
- TRBJ2-2 TRBV7-2 - TGTGCCAGCAGCTTAGAAGGCATGGGGGAGCTGTTTTTT CASSLEGMGELFF
- TRBJ1-4 TRBV6-6 - TGTGCCAGCAGGGAGGGAGAAAAACTGTTTTTT CASREGEKLFF
- TRBJ2-1 TRBV11-2 - TGTGCCAGCAGGTCCCTAAGTCGAGGTGGCGGTGAGCAGTTCTTC CASRSLSRGGGEQFF
- TRBJ1-4 TRBV15 - TGTGCCACCAGCAGAGCACAGGGTAAAAATGAAAAACTGTTTTTT CATSRAQGKNEKLFF
TRBD1 TRBJ2-1 TRBV5-1 - TGCGCCAGCAGCAAGGGGACAGGGGCGCAGAGCTCCTACAATGAGCAGTTCTTC CASSKGTGAQSSYNEQFF
- TRBJ2-1 TRBV6-2/TRBV6-3 - TGTGCCAGCAGTTACTCGTCGACTCGGTCCTACAATGAGCAGTTCTTC CASSYSSTRSYNEQFF
- TRBJ2-6 TRBV5-6 few TGTGCCAGCAGCTTTTGGGCCGCAGGGGTTTACGGGGCCAACGTCCTGACTTTC CASSFWAAGVYGANVLTF
- TRBJ1-2 TRBV28 few TGTGCCAGCAGCCCCCGGGTCCGGTATGGCTACACCTTC CASSPRVRYGYTF
- TRBJ2-5 TRBV7-2 many TGTGCCAGCAGTTTGAAAGAGACCCAGTACTTC CASSLKETQYF
- TRBJ2-1 TRBV7-9 few TGTGCCAGCAGCTTACGTGACATACCCAATGAGCAGTTCTTC CASSLRDIPNEQFF
- TRBJ2-1 TRBV4-1 few TGCGCCAGCAGCCCTAGACAGGACGGGTACTACAATGAGCAGTTCTTC CASSPRQDGYYNEQFF
- TRBJ2-1 TRBV7-2 few TGTGCCAGCAGCCCCCGGTATGCCTACAATGAGCAGTTCTTC CASSPRYAYNEQFF
TRBD1 TRBJ1-4 TRBV6-6 - TGTGCCAGCAGTGAGGACAGGGCGCGGGAAAAACTGTTTTTT CASSEDRAREKLFF
TRBD2 TRBJ2-1 TRBV7-9 - TGTGCCAGCAGCTTAGGAGGCGGGGGGCCTTATAATGAGCAGTTCTTC CASSLGGGGPYNEQFF
- TRBJ2-7 TRBV29-1 many TGCAGCGTTGTATCTATTCCCTACGAGCAGTACTTC CSVVSIPYEQYF
- TRBJ1-4 TRBV12-3/TRBV12-4 - TGTGTCAGCAGTTTAGGCGGGGAAGCAGCAGGTGAAAAACTGTTTTTT CVSSLGGEAAGEKLFF
- TRBJ1-2 TRBV5-1 few TGCGCCAGCAGCGTCGGAGGGACAAACTATGGCTACACCTTC CASSVGGTNYGYTF
- TRBJ2-3 TRBV20-1 - TGCAGTGCTAGTACGACTAGCACAGATACGCAGTATTTT CSASTTSTDTQYF
- TRBJ2-5 TRBV20-1 - TGCGGTGGCGCTAAAGGCCTCGCCGAGACCCAGTACTTC CGGAKGLAETQYF
- TRBJ2-7 TRBV6-1 few TGTGCCAGCAGTGAAGGCCAGGTCCTTATCTCCTACGAGCAGTACTTC CASSEGQVLISYEQYF
TRBD2 TRBJ2-3 TRBV6-5 - TGTGCCAGCAGTTACTCGGGGCTAGCGGGGGGGCCCCATCGAGGGAGTACGCAGTATTTT CASSYSGLAGGPHRGSTQYF
- TRBJ2-1 TRBV11-3 - TGTGCCAGCAGCCCTTCCTATATGAATGAGCAGTTCTTC CASSPSYMNEQFF
- TRBJ1-2 TRBV3-1 - TGTGCCAGCAGCCAACATACTGGTATCGACTATGGCTACACCTTC CASSQHTGIDYGYTF
- TRBJ2-5 TRBV3-1 many TGTGCCAGCAGCAACCCTGGCGAGACCCAGTACTTC CASSNPGETQYF
TRBD1 TRBJ1-2 TRBV10-3 - TGTGCCATCAGTGTAAACTCCGGGACAGGGTATGGCTACACCTTC CAISVNSGTGYGYTF
- TRBJ2-3 TRBV20-1 - TGCAGTGCTCCAAAGGCGGCCTCCAGCGGAGATACGCAGTATTTT CSAPKAASSGDTQYF
TRBD2 TRBJ2-7 TRBV11-2 few TGTGCCAGCAGCGTGGGACTAGCAGCCTACGAGCAGTACTTC CASSVGLAAYEQYF
- TRBJ2-1 TRBV5-1 few TGCGCCAGCAGCTTGGCACAGGGAAGATACAATGAGCAGTTCTTC CASSLAQGRYNEQFF
TRBD1 TRBJ2-2 TRBV29-1 few TGCAGCGTGGGGACAGGGGACACCGGGGAGCTGTTTTTT CSVGTGDTGELFF
- TRBJ1-4 TRBV5-1 - TGCGCCAGCAGCTGGGCACAGGGTGGGAATGAAAAACTGTTTTTT CASSWAQGGNEKLFF
TRBD1 TRBJ2-7 TRBV6-1 - TGTGCCAGCAGCCCGGACAGGGGCCGTACCTCCTACGAGCAGTACTTC CASSPDRGRTSYEQYF